This T cell receptor (beta chain) appears in the sequencing data of a study of cytomegalovirus exposure and HLA in healthy donors. Study outcomes and limitations: TCR sequences were mostly rare, though some public TCRs occurred in many donors.

Regarding this clone: The antigen remains undetermined.

In the PCR, 60 Vbeta and 13 Jbeta primers were used. The table came from immunoSEQ multiplex PCR; TCRdb's copy has only in-frame clones and leaves some out. The sample yields about 98,000 clones, roughly three quarters seen once. The clonotype comes from a man in his forties in good health and CMV-seronegative. The specimen was PBMCs.

The CDR3 coding sequence is TGCGCCAGCAGCCAAGTCAGGGCCTACGAGCAGTACTTC. Residues: CASSQVRAYEQYF. The rearrangement uses TRBV4-1 and TRBJ2-7, with D perhaps TRBD1 (5 bases). Germline CDR1 reads MGHRA; CDR2 reads YSYEKL. This CDR3 region has 13 residues. Deletions cut 1 base from V and 2 bases from J, with 6 bases between.